One and the same sample provided the 23 T cell receptor beta chains below, sequenced in a study of blood T cells in healthy people across ages. Then a second PCR, running roughly 6 to 11 cycles, was carried out with a sample-barcoded 5' primer and a J-beta primer mix. TCRdb recomputed calls from the 5' RACE reads with MiXCR, one row per CDR3 protein. The sample has about 780,000 distinct CDR3 sequences, more than 35% seen once. Sequenced input: blood. The source is a man older than 75 in good health.

Comments on this clonotype: The junction and the germline gene differ at one end; a read error may be behind it. The chain links TRBV10-3 to TRBJ1-2, with 12 bases aligning to TRBD1. CDR1 is ENHRY, CDR2 SYGVKD, per germline. This CDR3 spans 18 amino acids. CDR3 sequence reads: CAIGERGTGGSTNYGYTF. CDR3 bases: TGTGCCATCGGTGAGCGGGGGACAGGGGGCTCCACAAACTATGGCTACACCTTC.

This clonotype was observed a handful of times. The chain uses TRBV11-2 and TRBJ2-4; 7 nucleotides match TRBD1. Germline CDR1 SGHAT, CDR2 FQNNGV. The CDR3 length is 15 residues. The V segment lost 5 bases and the J segment 3 bases; nucleotides outside the gene matches: 7. The CDR3 region has the DNA TGTGCCAGCAGCGACAGGGATTTGGGCAAAAACATTCAGTACTTC. Amino acids: CASSDRDLGKNIQYF.

The CDR3 DNA is TGTGCCAGCAGCCCGGGGGTGGGGCAGGGCCAAGAGACCCAGTACTTC. This gives the protein CASSPGVGQGQETQYF. The chain recombines TRBV9 with TRBJ2-5; TRBD2 is a possible D gene (6 bases). V gave up 4 bases and J gave up 1 base, with 17 bases separating them. The CDR3 loop spans 16 amino acids. Germline V gives CDR1 SGDLS, CDR2 YYNGEE.

This sequence joins TRBV14 and TRBJ1-4, with TRBD1 as a possible D gene (6 bases). The CDR3 spans 16 residues. Trimming cost V 4 bases and J 12 bases, with 24 bases left between them. Germline V CDR1 and CDR2: SGHDN, FVKESK. The CDR3 spells CASSRNVIVGAGELFF. The CDR3 coding sequence is TGTGCCAGCAGCCGAAACGTGATAGTGGGGGCAGGGGAACTGTTTTTT.

V usage is TRBV30 and J usage is TRBJ2-3, with D possibly TRBD2 on 5 matching bases. The CDR3 spans 16 residues. Germline CDR1 is GTSNPN and CDR2 is SVGIG (reference sequence). Deletions cut 0 bases from V and 2 bases from J, with 15 bases between. CDR3 sequence (DNA): TGTGCCTGGAGTGTAGGGAGAGCGGCCTACACAGATACGCAGTATTTT. Its protein product is CAWSVGRAAYTDTQYF.

V is TRBV6-2 or TRBV6-3 and J is TRBJ2-7; D is tentatively TRBD1 or TRBD2 (5 bases each). Gene TRBJ2-5 matches the end of the DNA better, so the J call may be wrong. CDR1 is MNHEY and CDR2 is SVGEGT in the germline V gene. The CDR3 runs 13 residues. In DNA form, the CDR3 reads TGTGCCAGCAGATATGGAGCTGGGGGGACCCAGTACTTC. Translated: CASRYGAGGTQYF.

The V and J genes are TRBV2 and TRBJ1-5; D unclear. CDR3 length equals 15 residues. The germline CDR1 and CDR2 sequences are SNHLY and FYNNEI. The V gene lost 1 base and the J gene lost 6 bases, with 13 bases spanning the gap. CDR3 nucleotides: TGTGCCAGCAGTGAAGGGTCTCAGGCAGGTCAGCCCCAGCATTTT. It is translated as CASSEGSQAGQPQHF.

The chain carries TRBV5-1 and TRBJ2-1; 9 bases align to TRBD2. Germline values: CDR1 SGHRS, CDR2 YFSETQ. This CDR3 has 17 residues. The V segment lost 0 bases and the J segment 4 bases; nucleotides outside the gene matches: 8. CDR3 sequence reads: CASSLAAASGTYNEQFF. The CDR3 nucleotides are TGCGCCAGCAGCTTGGCCGCGGCTAGCGGGACATACAATGAGCAGTTCTTC.

V gene TRBV5-5 combines with J gene TRBJ2-7, with a possible D match to TRBD2 (5 bases). The CDR3 loop spans 15 amino acids. The V gene's germline CDR1 is SGHKS and CDR2 YYEKEE (reference sequence). V was trimmed by 4 bases and J by 7 bases, leaving 21 bases between them. CDR3: CASSPGAEGYSEQYF. Here the CDR3 DNA reads TGTGCCAGCAGCCCCGGAGCGGAAGGGTATAGTGAGCAGTACTTC.

This clonotype has just one count. The chain carries TRBV7-9 and TRBJ2-5; D assignment may be TRBD1 or TRBD2 (5 bases each). Trimming removed 5 bases from V and 1 base from J, with 17 bases in between. Looked up from germline, CDR1 is SEHNR and CDR2 is FQNEAQ (reference sequence). The CDR3 length is 16 residues. This chain's CDR3 is CASSRSAGTLQETQYF. DNA for the CDR3: TGTGCCAGCAGCCGATCAGCCGGGACCCTCCAAGAGACCCAGTACTTC. The complete variable domain, with remaining parts taken from reference TRBV7-9 and TRBJ2-5, reads DTGVSQNPRHKITKRGQNVTFRCDPISEHNRLYWYRQTLGQGPEFLTYFQNEAQLEKSRLLSDRFSAERPKGSFSTLEIQRTEQGDSAMYLCASSRSAGTLQETQYFGPGTRLLVL.

The table lists this clonotype with a few counts. The chain is built from TRBV11-2 and TRBJ2-3; D gene ambiguous. The V and J ends lost 4 bases and 0 bases respectively, with 8 bases between them. Germline CDR1 SGHAT, CDR2 FQNNGV. The CDR3 contains 14 residues. CDR3 bases: TGTGCCAGCAGCTCTCAAATTAGCACAGATACGCAGTATTTT. This translates into CASSSQISTDTQYF.

The chain recombines TRBV12-5 with TRBJ2-1; 10 bases fit TRBD1. V was clipped by 2 bases and J by 4 bases; unmatched bases: 14. This CDR3 is 19 amino acids long. Germline V gene data show CDR1 as LGHNT and CDR2 as FRNRAP. Written as DNA, the CDR3 is TGTGCTAGTGGTTTGTACAGTCCCGGGACAGGGGCCGGGTACAATGAGCAGTTCTTC. The encoded protein is CASGLYSPGTGAGYNEQFF.

This chain links TRBV7-2 with TRBJ1-5; D might be TRBD1 (6 bases). V was clipped by 0 bases and J by 6 bases, with 12 bases between them. Germline V CDR1 and CDR2: SGHTA, FQGNSA. This CDR3 is built from 15 residues. CDR3: CASSLAAGDGQPQHF. In DNA form, the CDR3 reads TGTGCCAGCAGCTTAGCTGCAGGGGATGGTCAGCCCCAGCATTTT.

This clonotype was observed a single time. This sequence may be a read error, since a much larger clone differs from it by one base. The V call is TRBV4-1, the J call TRBJ2-1; either TRBD1 or TRBD2 may supply D (6 bases each). The CDR3 consists of 14 residues. Germline V gene data show CDR1 as MGHRA and CDR2 as YSYEKL. V gave up 2 bases and J gave up 9 bases, with 14 bases separating them. The DNA of the CDR3 is TGCGCCAGCAGCCAAACACTGGGGGGCGGTGAGCAGTTCTTC. This translates into CASSQTLGGGEQFF.

This clonotype was recorded at least ten times. The J gene is TRBJ2-7, the V gene TRBV6-2 or TRBV6-3, with 9 bases aligning to TRBD1. J was trimmed by 5 bases and V by 0 bases; bases with no gene match: 8. Per the germline V gene, CDR1 is MNHEY and CDR2 is SVGEGT. This CDR3 contains 16 residues. The CDR3 sequence: CASSYSGTGNQDEQYF. The DNA for the CDR3 is TGTGCCAGCAGTTACTCAGGGACAGGGAATCAGGACGAGCAGTACTTC.

This clonotype was seen repeatedly, ten times or more. The rearrangement uses TRBV4-3 and TRBJ2-7; 9 positions agree with TRBD1. Trimming removed 0 bases from V and 3 bases from J; junction bases left unmatched: 6. Germline V CDR1 and CDR2: LGHNA, YSLEER. The CDR3 is made up of 16 amino acids. CDR3 DNA: TGCGCCAGCAGCCAAGATCTGGTGACAGGGGGCTACGAGCAGTACTTC. It is translated as CASSQDLVTGGYEQYF.

This chain joins TRBV27 and TRBJ2-7, with D possibly matching TRBD1 (6 bases). V was pared by 4 bases and J by 2 bases, with 12 bases between. The CDR3 covers 14 residues. Germline V gives CDR1 MNHEY, CDR2 SMNVEV (reference sequence). The CDR3 is CASSSNRVAYEQYF. CDR3 in DNA: TGTGCCAGCAGTTCTAACAGGGTGGCCTACGAGCAGTACTTC.

CDR3 coding DNA: TGCGCCAGCAGCTCCGGACTAGCGGACAATGAGCAGTTCTTC. This gives the protein CASSSGLADNEQFF. The chain links TRBV5-1 to TRBJ2-1; 10 nucleotides align to TRBD2. The V segment lost 3 bases and the J segment 5 bases; nucleotides outside the gene matches: 2. Germline V gives CDR1 SGHRS, CDR2 YFSETQ. The CDR3 has 14 amino acids.

This clonotype turned up a few times. V gene TRBV20-1 combines with J gene TRBJ1-6; D might be TRBD1 (5 bases). V was pared by 0 bases and J by 7 bases, with 19 bases between. This CDR3 region has 17 residues. From germline, CDR1 is DFQATT and CDR2 SNEGSKA (reference sequence). CDR3 protein: CSARELRPQGENSPLHF. The DNA for the CDR3 is TGCAGTGCTAGAGAACTTCGCCCCCAGGGTGAAAATTCACCCCTCCACTTT.

This clonotype was recorded at least ten times. The chain carries TRBV24-1 and TRBJ2-3; either TRBD1 or TRBD2 may supply D (5 bases each). The CDR3 extends over 15 amino acids. Trimming pared 4 bases from V and 1 base from J, leaving 11 bases between. The germline V gene encodes CDR1 KGHDR and CDR2 SFDVKD. The CDR3 protein is CATSERDHGTDTQYF. The CDR3 region has the DNA TGTGCCACCAGTGAGAGGGACCACGGCACAGATACGCAGTATTTT.

The gene calls are TRBV12-3 or TRBV12-4 and TRBJ2-1; D not resolved. Trimming took 4 bases from V and 5 from J, leaving 9 bases between them. This CDR3 region has 13 residues. CDR3 loop: CASSYVTNNEQFF. CDR3 coding DNA: TGTGCCAGCAGTTACGTCACCAACAATGAGCAGTTCTTC.

The chain uses TRBV3-1 and TRBJ2-1; 8 nucleotides match TRBD1. Losses at the gene ends were 9 bases for V and 4 bases for J; bases not matched to a gene: 8. CDR1 and CDR2 from the germline V gene are LGHDT and YNNKEL (reference sequence). CDR3 length equals 14 residues. The CDR3 DNA follows: TGTGCCAGATTGTCAGGGGGCGTTTACAATGAGCAGTTCTTC. Protein product: CARLSGGVYNEQFF.

The rearrangement joins TRBV27 to TRBJ2-1; 7 bases agree with TRBD1. V lost 5 bases, J lost 7 bases, and 11 bases stayed unmatched. This CDR3 contains 15 residues. Germline CDR1 is MNHEY and CDR2 is SMNVEV (reference sequence). The CDR3 DNA sequence: TGTGCCAGCAGTCGACGACAGGGAGTTCCGAATGAGCAGTTCTTC. Its translation: CASSRRQGVPNEQFF.